The T cell receptor (beta chain) under discussion was sequenced for a study of prognosis after radiotherapy for stage I lung cancer. Study-wide context: The study enrolled about 14 men and several women as patients, aged about 50 to 84 with a median of 74.5 years. A few patients developed distant metastases (median 7 months) after radiotherapy; around 15 showed no significant progression. General observations from the study: Unique TCR clone counts dropped after stereotactic body radiation therapy, from a median of approximately 9,600 to 7,200.

The sample holds many counts of this clonotype. What it binds is unknown. V lost 2 bases, J lost 8 bases, and 6 bases lay in between. The CDR3 has 12 residues. Germline assignment: CDR1 SEHNR and CDR2 FQNEAQ (reference sequence). With two time points in the design, around 6 milliliters of peripheral blood were drawn at each one. Two-round multiplex PCR amplified TCR beta CDR3 from genomic DNA. The first PCR round targeted every TRBV and TRBJ gene with specific primers. From the multiplex PCR reads, TCRdb called clonotypes with MiXCR, one entry per CDR3 protein. The repertoire consists of about 17,000 distinct CDR3 sequences, with about a sixth occurring once and the leading ten covering around 40%.

The sequenced sample was PBMCs, obtained before or after stereotactic body radiation therapy (not recorded which). The receptor was isolated from a donor over 45 with non-small cell lung cancer. This chain connects TRBV7-9 to TRBJ2-2; D is ambiguous. CDR3 residues: CASSLRAGELFF. CDR3 bases: TGTGCCAGCAGCTTACGGGCTGGGGAGCTGTTTTTT.